These 7 T cell receptor beta chains were all obtained from the same sample, sequenced in a study of shared clonotypes between healthy human individuals. Clones were sequenced by immunoSEQ multiplex PCR, and TCRdb holds only the in-frame ones, with some missing. In the table there are some 2,000,000 clones, approximately 95% of which are singletons. Sequences were obtained from naive CD4+ T cells sorted from blood. Subset noted: CD45RA+ positively selected. The receptors here all came from a man aged 18-30 years in good health.

This clone was recorded only once. This chain uses TRBV10-3 with TRBJ2-7, with a tentative D call TRBD2 (5 bases). Germline-derived CDR1 and CDR2 are ENHRY and SYGVKD. The CDR3 is made up of 13 amino acids. V was shortened by 6 bases and J by 5 bases, with 14 bases between the two germline ends. The DNA for the CDR3 is TGTGCCATCAGAACGGGATCTGAAAACGAGCAGTACTTC. It is translated as CAIRTGSENEQYF.

This clone appeared once. The chain is built from TRBV6-1 and TRBJ2-7; the D gene is possibly TRBD2 (5 bases). The CDR3 is 15 residues long. Germline V lookup: CDR1 MNHNS, CDR2 SASEGT. V was shortened by 2 bases and J by 3 bases, with 14 bases between the two germline ends. CDR3 sequence reads: CASSELGGQFYEQYF. CDR3 nucleotide sequence: TGTGCCAGCAGTGAACTTGGCGGGCAGTTCTACGAGCAGTACTTC.

The DNA of the CDR3 is TGCGCCAGCAGCCAGACCCAGGGGGCCAAAAACATTCAGTACTTC. Residues: CASSQTQGAKNIQYF. The gene calls are TRBV4-3 and TRBJ2-4, with D tentatively TRBD1 (6 bases). CDR3 length: 15 residues. Germline-derived CDR1 and CDR2 are LGHNA and YSLEER. Between the trimmed V and J ends, which lost 3 bases and 1 base, there was a span of 10 bases.

The V call is TRBV6-1, the J call TRBJ2-1; D possibly matches TRBD1 or TRBD2 (6 bases each). The CDR3 spans 13 residues. V was clipped by 8 bases and J by 8 bases, with 16 bases between them. Germline V gene data show CDR1 as MNHNS and CDR2 as SASEGT. For the CDR3, the DNA is TGTGCCAGCCGACGTTGGGGGGCCGATGAGCAGTTCTTC. Protein sequence: CASRRWGADEQFF.

The J gene is TRBJ1-5, the V gene TRBV19; a weak D match, TRBD1 (6 bases). The CDR3 runs to 13 residues. V was shortened by 9 bases and J by 3 bases, with 12 bases between the two germline ends. Germline loops: CDR1 LNHDA, CDR2 SQIVND (reference sequence). CDR3 in DNA: TGTGCCAGCTCTGGACAGCACAATCAGCCCCAGCATTTT. It specifies CASSGQHNQPQHF. The full variable domain, in which reference TRBV19 and TRBJ1-5 provide the parts outside the CDR3, is DGGITQSPKYLFRKEGQNVTLSCEQNLNHDAMYWYRQDPGQGLRLIYYSQIVNDFQKGDIAEGYSVSREKKESFPLTVTSAQKNPTAFYLCASSGQHNQPQHFGDGTRLSIL.

As DNA, the CDR3 is TGTGCCAGCAGTTCTTTGGGGATGAGCTCCTACGAGCAGTACTTC. Amino acids: CASSSLGMSSYEQYF. The chain employs TRBV28 and TRBJ2-7; D is unresolved. The V end was cut by 4 bases, the J end by 0 bases, with 13 bases between. CDR1 and CDR2 from the germline V gene are MDHEN and SYDVKM. The CDR3 is made up of 15 amino acids.

V usage is TRBV6-1 and J usage is TRBJ1-1; D might be TRBD1 (6 bases). V lost 8 bases to trimming and J lost 0 bases, with 13 bases between them. This CDR3 comprises 14 residues. The V gene's germline CDR1 is MNHNS and CDR2 SASEGT. The CDR3 spells CASPSRGMNTEAFF. DNA for the CDR3: TGTGCCAGCCCCTCGAGGGGGATGAACACTGAAGCTTTCTTT.